The 16 T cell receptor beta chains below come from one sample, sequenced in a study of T cells in Graves' hyperthyroidism and ophthalmopathy. There were TCR beta CDR3 regions amplified from RNA transcripts. RT-PCR in the first round (using the HTBI primer set) targeted the TCR CDR3. One entry per CDR3 protein, called by TCRdb with MiXCR from the multiplex PCR reads. The sample shows some 180,000 distinct CDR3 sequences, about 18% of them seen only once. The source material was blood. These receptor sequences come from a woman aged 45 to 65 with Graves' hyperthyroidism.

The CDR3 DNA follows: TGTGCCAGCAGTCTCCGGGACAGCTATGAAAAACTGTTTTTT. Amino acids: CASSLRDSYEKLFF. The chain is built from TRBV28 and TRBJ1-4, with 7 bases identical to TRBD1. Germline trimming cut 5 bases from V and 6 bases from J; bases unmatched to any gene: 6. Looked up from germline, CDR1 is MDHEN and CDR2 is SYDVKM. The CDR3 has 14 amino acids.

This clonotype has at least ten counts. The gene calls are TRBV20-1 and TRBJ2-3; 11 bases agree with TRBD2. V trimming: 1 base; J trimming: 4 bases; junction bases outside the gene matches: 7. Germline V gene sequence: CDR1 DFQATT, CDR2 SNEGSKA (reference sequence). The CDR3 extends over 16 amino acids. CDR3 region: CSARGPFSGGADTQYF. Written as DNA, the CDR3 is TGCAGTGCTAGAGGCCCCTTTAGCGGGGGGGCAGATACGCAGTATTTT.

This clonotype was counted at least ten times. The gene calls are TRBV19 and TRBJ1-1; 10 positions agree with TRBD1. In germline, CDR1 is LNHDA, CDR2 SQIVND (reference sequence). V gave up 7 bases and J gave up 1 base; unmatched junction bases: 12. The CDR3 is 17 amino acids. CDR3: CASNPSRDRGANTEAFF. CDR3 DNA: TGTGCCAGTAACCCTTCTAGGGACAGGGGTGCGAACACTGAAGCTTTCTTT. Complete variable domain (other parts from reference TRBV19 and TRBJ1-1): DGGITQSPKYLFRKEGQNVTLSCEQNLNHDAMYWYRQDPGQGLRLIYYSQIVNDFQKGDIAEGYSVSREKKESFPLTVTSAQKNPTAFYLCASNPSRDRGANTEAFFGQGTRLTVV.

As concerns this clonotype: Possible read error: a much larger clone is one base away. The chain couples TRBV19 to TRBJ2-2; 8 nucleotides agree with TRBD1. The CDR3 is 14 residues long. The germline V gene encodes CDR1 LNHDA and CDR2 SQIVND (reference sequence). CDR3 nucleotide sequence: TGTGCCAGTAGCAGGGGGCTGCGGACCGGGGTGCTGTTTTTT. It yields the protein CASSRGLRTGVLFF.

For this clonotype: One base away lies a much larger clone, so this may be a sequencing read error. V is TRBV7-2 and J is TRBJ2-2, with D perhaps matching TRBD1 (5 bases). The CDR3 totals 15 residues. Germline V CDR1 and CDR2: SGHTA, FQGNSA. V lost 8 bases and J 5 bases, leaving 18 bases between the germline ends. The CDR3 DNA follows: TGTGCCAGCGGCGGTCAGGGTGTCTTAACCGGGGAGCTGTTTTTT. Protein: CASGGQGVLTGELFF. Looking up the rest from reference TRBV7-2 and TRBJ2-2 gives the full variable domain: GAGVSQSPSNKVTEKGKDVELRCDPISGHTALYWYRQSLGQGLEFLIYFQGNSAPDKSGLPSDRFSAERTGGSVSTLTIQRTQQEDSAVYLCASGGQGVLTGELFFGEGSRLTVL.

Ten or more counts support this clonotype. The chain recombines TRBV6-1 with TRBJ2-7, with TRBD2 matching 8 bases. The germline CDR1 and CDR2 sequences are MNHNS and SASEGT. Losses at the gene ends were 6 bases for V and 2 bases for J; bases not matched to a gene: 6. The CDR3 sequence is 14 residues long. In DNA, the CDR3 is TGTGCCAGCAGCGGGAGGGACCCTACCTACGAGCAGTACTTC. Its protein product is CASSGRDPTYEQYF.

The chain is built from TRBV28 and TRBJ2-2; tentatively, D is TRBD1 (5 bases). V lost 3 bases and J lost 4, with 15 bases in between. This CDR3 region has 16 residues. In germline, CDR1 is MDHEN, CDR2 SYDVKM. CDR3: CASSFAFPRGTGELFF. The CDR3 DNA sequence: TGTGCCAGCAGTTTTGCTTTCCCTAGGGGCACCGGGGAGCTGTTTTTT.

This clonotype was seen repeatedly, ten times or more. The chain couples TRBV20-1 to TRBJ1-2; possible D gene TRBD1, 5 bases. Deletions cut 1 base from V and 4 bases from J, with 13 bases between. Germline CDR1 DFQATT, CDR2 SNEGSKA (reference sequence). The CDR3 spans 14 residues. CDR3 protein: CSARGGSSGYGYTF. Here the CDR3 DNA reads TGCAGTGCTAGAGGGGGGAGTTCGGGCTATGGCTACACCTTC.

This clonotype was detected only a few times. The genes are TRBV7-3 and TRBJ2-7, with TRBD1 as a possible D gene (5 bases). The CDR3 contains 14 residues. Per germline, CDR1 SGHTA and CDR2 FQGTGA. V was pared by 5 bases and J by 1 base, with 12 bases between. The CDR3 reads CASSLDRASYEQYF. Here the CDR3 DNA reads TGTGCCAGCAGCCTCGACAGAGCTTCCTACGAGCAGTACTTC. Complete variable domain (other parts from reference TRBV7-3 and TRBJ2-7): GAGVSQTPSNKVTEKGKYVELRCDPISGHTALYWYRQSLGQGPEFLIYFQGTGAADDSGLPNDRFFAVRPEGSVSTLKIQRTERGDSAVYLCASSLDRASYEQYFGPGTRLTVT.

This clonotype has at least ten counts. The rearrangement joins TRBV28 to TRBJ2-5, with D possibly TRBD1 on 6 matching bases. V lost 7 bases to trimming and J lost 0 bases, with 12 bases between them. Germline CDR1 is MDHEN and CDR2 is SYDVKM. The CDR3 has 14 amino acids. The DNA for the CDR3 is TGTGCCAGCATCCCCAGGGGAAACCAAGAGACCCAGTACTTC. Protein sequence: CASIPRGNQETQYF.

This clonotype was found many times. The chain has TRBV12-5 and TRBJ2-7, with no clear D. Between the trimmed V and J ends, which lost 1 base and 3 bases, there was a span of 1 base. This CDR3 spans 11 amino acids. The germline V gene encodes CDR1 LGHNT and CDR2 FRNRAP. For the CDR3, the DNA is TGTGCTAGTGGTTTGGGCTACGAGCAGTACTTC. It translates to CASGLGYEQYF.

The sample holds many counts of this clonotype. The chain combines TRBV7-2 with TRBJ1-1; D not resolved. The CDR3 sequence is 12 residues long. V was cut by 8 bases and J by 5 bases, with 12 bases left in between. Germline V lookup: CDR1 SGHTA, CDR2 FQGNSA. CDR3 in amino acids: CASERVVTEAFF. Here the CDR3 DNA reads TGTGCCAGCGAAAGAGTGGTAACTGAAGCTTTCTTT.

In this sample, this clonotype turned up many times. The chain couples TRBV7-2 to TRBJ1-3; D might be TRBD1 (5 bases). CDR1 is SGHTA, CDR2 FQGNSA, per germline. The CDR3 runs 13 residues. The germline V and J ends were trimmed by 5 bases and 5 bases, with 10 bases remaining between them. CDR3 DNA: TGTGCCAGCAGCCAAGGGACCCGAAACACCATATATTTT. This gives the protein CASSQGTRNTIYF.

This clonotype was counted many times. The gene calls are TRBV20-1 and TRBJ1-1; TRBD1 matches at 9 bases. The germline V gene encodes CDR1 DFQATT and CDR2 SNEGSKA (reference sequence). V lost 6 bases and J lost 4; bases outside the gene matches: 9. The CDR3 loop spans 14 amino acids. The CDR3, as DNA: TGCAGTGCGCGGGACAGGGCGGGTGCCACTGAAGCTTTCTTT. Its protein product is CSARDRAGATEAFF.

This clonotype showed up many times. V usage is TRBV19 and J usage is TRBJ2-7, with unresolved D. V was shortened by 6 bases and J by 3 bases, with 15 bases between the two germline ends. This CDR3 has 14 amino acids. Germline assignment: CDR1 LNHDA and CDR2 SQIVND (reference sequence). The CDR3 bases are TGTGCCAGTAGCCGAACTATCCCATACTACGAGCAGTACTTC. Encoded protein: CASSRTIPYYEQYF.

At least ten counts were recorded for this clonotype. J is TRBJ1-1 and V is TRBV11-2; no firm D call. V lost 6 bases and J 6 bases, leaving 14 bases between the germline ends. This CDR3 has 13 amino acids. Germline V CDR1 and CDR2: SGHAT, FQNNGV. The CDR3 loop reads CASRPTMGAEAFF. CDR3 coding DNA: TGTGCCAGCAGACCTACGATGGGTGCTGAAGCTTTCTTT.